Presented here are 32 T cell receptor beta chains from one specimen sequenced in a study of cytomegalovirus exposure and HLA in healthy donors. Amplification used 60 Vbeta primers and 13 Jbeta primers. Here immunoSEQ multiplex PCR was the method, and the copy in TCRdb shows in-frame clones only, minus some. The sample carries approximately 130,000 clones, roughly 78% recorded once. The source material was PBMCs. The source of these receptors is a middle-aged woman in good health and CMV-seronegative.

The chain has TRBV29-1 and TRBJ1-1, with 7 bases fitting TRBD1. Germline lookup yields CDR1 SQVTM and CDR2 ANQGSEA. J lost 11 bases, V lost 6 bases, and 15 bases had no gene match. The CDR3 runs to 13 residues. The CDR3 loop is CSVARDSSKRAFF. CDR3 nucleotide sequence: TGCAGCGTCGCAAGGGACAGCTCAAAGAGGGCTTTCTTT. The variable domain in full, completed from reference TRBV29-1 and TRBJ1-1, reads SAVISQKPSRDICQRGTSLTIQCQVDSQVTMMFWYRQQPGQSLTLIATANQGSEATYESGFVIDKFPISRPNLTFSTLTVSNMSPEDSSIYLCSVARDSSKRAFFGQGTRLTVV.

This clone was observed a single time. The chain carries TRBV7-9 and TRBJ2-5; TRBD2 matches 11 bases. The J call may not be correct, given that the DNA end is closer to TRBJ2-7. The V gene's germline CDR1 is SEHNR and CDR2 FQNEAQ (reference sequence). The CDR3 totals 15 residues. For the CDR3, the DNA is TGTGCCAGCAGCCGCACTAGCGGGAGTAGATACGAGCAGTACTTC. It specifies CASSRTSGSRYEQYF.

The chain is built from TRBV28 and TRBJ2-1; D perhaps matches TRBD1 (7 bases). This CDR3 contains 19 residues. Germline loops: CDR1 MDHEN, CDR2 SYDVKM. V lost 5 bases to trimming and J lost 8 bases, with 31 bases between them. The CDR3 sequence is CASSPTLSNRGLWDYEQFF. The CDR3, as DNA: TGTGCCAGCAGTCCGACCCTCTCCAACAGGGGCCTTTGGGACTATGAGCAGTTCTTC.

This clone was observed a handful of times. The chain uses TRBV9 and TRBJ2-7, with 9 bases fitting TRBD1. J gave up 4 bases and V 0 bases, and 5 bases lay outside the gene matches. The germline V gene encodes CDR1 SGDLS and CDR2 YYNGEE. The CDR3 runs 15 residues. The CDR3: CASSVEQGAWYEQYF. In DNA, the CDR3 is TGTGCCAGCAGCGTAGAACAGGGGGCCTGGTACGAGCAGTACTTC.

The chain couples TRBV5-5 to TRBJ2-5, with a possible D match to TRBD1 (6 bases). This CDR3 contains 18 residues. Germline V gives CDR1 SGHKS, CDR2 YYEKEE (reference sequence). The V and J ends lost 0 bases and 2 bases respectively, with 20 bases between them. CDR3 coding DNA: TGTGCCAGCAGCTTGGGTCCCCCAACAGGGAGCATGCAAGAGACCCAGTACTTC. Its translation is CASSLGPPTGSMQETQYF.

This chain joins TRBV2 and TRBJ2-3; 9 positions match TRBD2. The V gene's germline CDR1 is SNHLY and CDR2 FYNNEI. Unmatched junction bases numbered 9, after V lost 6 bases and J lost 5 bases. CDR3 size: 15 residues. CDR3 residues: CASSFTSGPGDTQYF. In DNA, the CDR3 is TGTGCCAGCAGCTTTACTAGCGGGCCTGGAGATACGCAGTATTTT.

CDR3 residues: CASSSTGGYEQYF. CDR3 coding DNA: TGTGCCAGCAGTTCGACAGGGGGCTACGAGCAGTACTTC. The chain employs TRBV28 and TRBJ2-7, with 9 positions matching TRBD1. The CDR3 extends over 13 amino acids. Germline CDR1 MDHEN, CDR2 SYDVKM. Losses at the gene ends were 4 bases for V and 3 bases for J; bases not matched to a gene: 1.

This chain joins TRBV5-1 and TRBJ2-2; 7 bases fit TRBD2. Germline values: CDR1 SGHRS, CDR2 YFSETQ. V dropped 1 base and J dropped 2; count of bases not matched to a gene: 11. The CDR3 consists of 18 residues. CDR3 sequence: CASSLPPASGLNTGELFF. CDR3 DNA: TGCGCCAGCAGCTTGCCCCCGGCTAGCGGTCTTAACACCGGGGAGCTGTTTTTT. The variable domain in full, with the rest retrieved from reference TRBV5-1 and TRBJ2-2, is KAGVTQTPRYLIKTRGQQVTLSCSPISGHRSVSWYQQTPGQGLQFLFEYFSETQRNKGNFPGRFSGRQFSNSRSEMNVSTLELGDSALYLCASSLPPASGLNTGELFFGEGSRLTVL.

V gene TRBV28 combines with J gene TRBJ2-5; D remains unclear. The J call may be in error: the DNA end matches TRBJ2-7 better. This CDR3 spans 11 amino acids. CDR1 MDHEN and CDR2 SYDVKM come from the germline V gene. This CDR3 reads CASRNSYEQYF. The CDR3 nucleotides are TGTGCCAGCAGAAACAGCTACGAGCAGTACTTC.

The chain joins TRBV10-3 to TRBJ1-4; TRBD1 is a possible D gene (6 bases). Trimming stripped 6 bases from V and 7 bases from J, with 15 bases between. The CDR3 totals 14 residues. Germline CDR1 reads ENHRY; CDR2 reads SYGVKD. This chain's CDR3 is CAISPGQGAEKLFF. CDR3 sequence (DNA): TGTGCCATCAGCCCGGGACAAGGTGCTGAAAAACTGTTTTTT.

The rearrangement joins TRBV5-6 to TRBJ2-2, with 7 bases aligning to TRBD2. The CDR3 totals 18 residues. The germline CDR1 and CDR2 sequences are SGHDT and YYEEEE. The ends lost 3 bases at V and 1 base at J; junction bases unmatched: 12. The CDR3 reads CASSWEGPLSLNTGELFF. The CDR3 bases are TGTGCCAGCAGCTGGGAGGGCCCCCTTTCCCTGAACACCGGGGAGCTGTTTTTT.

V gene TRBV4-1 combines with J gene TRBJ1-4; D is perhaps TRBD1 (6 bases). From germline, CDR1 is MGHRA and CDR2 YSYEKL. The CDR3 runs to 15 residues. V was shortened by 4 bases and J by 7 bases, with 16 bases between the two germline ends. The CDR3, as DNA: TGCGCCAGCAGCCCGATTCCGGGGACACCTGAAAAACTGTTTTTT. This translates into CASSPIPGTPEKLFF.

This chain links TRBV10-3 with TRBJ2-5; the match to TRBD2 covers 10 bases. Losses at the gene ends were 10 bases for V and 2 bases for J; bases not matched to a gene: 7. The CDR3 loop spans 14 amino acids. From germline, CDR1 is ENHRY and CDR2 SYGVKD. Here the CDR3 reads CATKTSGSQETQYF. The CDR3 DNA follows: TGTGCCACCAAGACTAGCGGGTCACAAGAGACCCAGTACTTC.

This clone was detected only once. The genes are TRBV7-2 and TRBJ2-7; 10 bases align to TRBD2. CDR3 length equals 15 residues. Trimming removed 7 bases from V and 0 bases from J; junction bases left unmatched: 6. From germline, CDR1 is SGHTA and CDR2 FQGNSA. The CDR3 DNA follows: TGTGCCAGCACCCTGGGACTAGCGTACTCCTACGAGCAGTACTTC. Amino acids: CASTLGLAYSYEQYF.

The V and J genes are TRBV7-3 and TRBJ2-5, with D tentatively TRBD1 (5 bases). The germline CDR1 and CDR2 sequences are SGHTA and FQGTGA. V lost 8 bases and J lost 3, with 13 bases in between. This CDR3 region has 13 residues. As DNA, the CDR3 is TGTGCCAGCGCCCAGGGCCCCGAAGAGACCCAGTACTTC. It encodes CASAQGPEETQYF.

This clone was counted once. V gene TRBV5-4 combines with J gene TRBJ2-7; 7 nucleotides align to TRBD2. The junction had 10 bases not matched to a gene; V was cut back by 3 bases and J by 4 bases. Per germline, CDR1 SGHNT and CDR2 YYREEE (reference sequence). The CDR3 runs to 15 residues. CDR3 bases: TGTGCCAGCAGCTGGACTGGCGGGAGTTCTTACGAGCAGTACTTC. Its translation is CASSWTGGSSYEQYF. Using reference TRBV5-4 and TRBJ2-7 for the parts outside the CDR3, the full variable domain is ETGVTQSPTHLIKTRGQQVTLRCSSQSGHNTVSWYQQALGQGPQFIFQYYREEENGRGNFPPRFSGLQFPNYSSELNVNALELDDSALYLCASSWTGGSSYEQYFGPGTRLTVT.

In this sample, this clone turned up a few times. The chain is built from TRBV6-5 and TRBJ1-4; D is unclear. Per the germline V gene, CDR1 is MNHEY and CDR2 is SVGAGI. The V and J ends lost 5 bases and 8 bases respectively, with 12 bases between them. This CDR3 spans 13 amino acids. The CDR3 region is CASSREADEKLFF. DNA for the CDR3: TGTGCCAGCAGTCGTGAAGCGGACGAAAAACTGTTTTTT.

The chain is built from TRBV27 and TRBJ2-7; 11 nucleotides align to TRBD2. The junction had 9 bases not matched to a gene; V was cut back by 5 bases and J by 6 bases. CDR3 length equals 15 residues. Germline assignment: CDR1 MNHEY and CDR2 SMNVEV (reference sequence). The CDR3, as DNA: TGTGCCAGCAGTCGACTAACTAGCGGGAGTTTCGAGCAGTACTTC. Encoded protein: CASSRLTSGSFEQYF.

V and J are TRBV5-1 and TRBJ2-5; a weak D match, TRBD2 (6 bases). CDR3 length: 15 amino acids. Trimming left V 3 bases short and J 1 base short, with 13 bases between. Germline values: CDR1 SGHRS, CDR2 YFSETQ. CDR3 residues: CASSSMGLIQETQYF. As DNA, the CDR3 is TGCGCCAGCAGCTCAATGGGACTGATCCAAGAGACCCAGTACTTC.

The V call is TRBV28, the J call TRBJ2-3; D uncertain. This CDR3 is 12 amino acids long. Germline CDR1 reads MDHEN; CDR2 reads SYDVKM. V was clipped by 6 bases and J by 0 bases, with 4 bases between them. CDR3 sequence: CASRSSTDTQYF. The CDR3 nucleotides are TGTGCCAGCAGGTCAAGCACAGATACGCAGTATTTT.

The V and J genes are TRBV7-9 and TRBJ2-7; TRBD2 matches 7 bases. Germline V gene data show CDR1 as SEHNR and CDR2 as FQNEAQ (reference sequence). V lost 0 bases, J lost 3 bases, and 5 bases stayed unmatched. This CDR3 has 15 residues. The CDR3 loop is CASSLAGGEGYEQYF. DNA for the CDR3: TGTGCCAGCAGCTTAGCGGGGGGGGAAGGCTACGAGCAGTACTTC.

V is TRBV6-1 and J is TRBJ1-2, with unresolved D. In germline, CDR1 is MNHNS, CDR2 SASEGT. This CDR3 is built from 15 residues. V dropped 10 bases and J dropped 3 bases, with 21 bases sitting between them. Written as DNA, the CDR3 is TGTGCCACCTTGACGGGGAACGAGTGGGACTATGGCTACACCTTC. Amino acids: CATLTGNEWDYGYTF.

The rearrangement uses TRBV4-1 and TRBJ2-3, with TRBD1 as a possible D gene (5 bases). CDR3 length: 14 residues. The V end was cut by 4 bases, the J end by 1 base, with 9 bases between. Germline V gene data show CDR1 as MGHRA and CDR2 as YSYEKL. This chain's CDR3 is CASSLTEGTDTQYF. CDR3 DNA: TGCGCCAGCAGCCTGACAGAGGGCACAGATACGCAGTATTTT.

The V call is TRBV28, the J call TRBJ2-3, with a tentative D call TRBD2 (6 bases). Germline V CDR1 and CDR2: MDHEN, SYDVKM. CDR3 length equals 13 residues. The V end was cut by 8 bases, the J end by 6 bases, with 15 bases between. The CDR3 is CASVGSVRDTQYF. As DNA, the CDR3 is TGTGCCAGCGTCGGGAGTGTTCGGGATACGCAGTATTTT.

The chain has TRBV29-1 and TRBJ2-3; D might be TRBD1 (6 bases). Between the trimmed V and J ends, which lost 0 bases and 5 bases, there was a span of 21 bases. From germline, CDR1 is SQVTM and CDR2 ANQGSEA. The CDR3 has 17 amino acids. CDR3 sequence reads: CSVEDPLGGLGGDTQYF. The CDR3 DNA is TGCAGCGTTGAAGATCCTCTAGGCGGGCTAGGGGGAGATACGCAGTATTTT.

This chain joins TRBV6-1 and TRBJ2-1, with D perhaps matching TRBD1 (5 bases). Looked up from germline, CDR1 is MNHNS and CDR2 is SASEGT. V lost 6 bases and J lost 2, with 8 bases in between. The CDR3 covers 13 residues. This chain's CDR3 is CASSPGTYNEQFF. The CDR3 DNA reads as TGTGCCAGCAGCCCAGGGACCTACAATGAGCAGTTCTTC.

In its sample, this clone is medium-sized. The chain combines TRBV25-1 with TRBJ1-5; possible D gene TRBD1, 6 bases. Germline V gene lookup returns CDR1 MGHDK and CDR2 SYGVNS. The CDR3 contains 17 residues. Trimming stripped 5 bases from V and 0 bases from J, with 17 bases between. The CDR3 region is CASSPKTGGNSNQPQHF. The CDR3 nucleotides read TGTGCCAGCAGTCCAAAGACAGGAGGAAATAGCAATCAGCCCCAGCATTTT.

This sequence joins TRBV7-9 and TRBJ2-3; possibly TRBD2 for D (6 bases). V lost 4 bases to trimming and J lost 5 bases, with 16 bases between them. The CDR3 loop spans 15 amino acids. CDR1 and CDR2 (germline): SEHNR, FQNEAQ (reference sequence). CDR3 residues: CASSSTRDFLDTQYF. In DNA form, the CDR3 reads TGTGCCAGCAGCTCAACTAGGGACTTCTTAGATACGCAGTATTTT.

This clone appeared a few times. The gene calls are TRBV6-1 and TRBJ2-3, with 12 bases aligning to TRBD2. After removal of 4 bases from V and 8 bases from J, the junction contained 10 bases not matched to a gene. Germline V CDR1 and CDR2: MNHNS, SASEGT. The CDR3 contains 16 residues. The CDR3 region is CASSAYLAGGYGTQYF. The CDR3 bases are TGTGCCAGCAGTGCGTACCTAGCGGGAGGGTACGGTACGCAGTATTTT.

The chain couples TRBV28 to TRBJ2-2; 7 bases are a match to TRBD1. After removal of 4 bases from V and 5 bases from J, the junction contained 1 base not matched to a gene. The CDR3 has 13 residues. CDR1 is MDHEN, CDR2 SYDVKM, per germline. Here the CDR3 DNA reads TGTGCCAGCAGTTCACAGGGGACCGGGGAGCTGTTTTTT. Encoded protein: CASSSQGTGELFF.

CDR3 in DNA: TGTGCCAGTAGTATGACAGGGGGAGAGCAGTTCTTC. It translates to CASSMTGGEQFF. J is TRBJ2-1 and V is TRBV19, with 9 bases identical to TRBD1. CDR3 length: 12 amino acids. Germline loops: CDR1 LNHDA, CDR2 SQIVND (reference sequence). V trimming: 3 bases; J trimming: 10 bases; junction bases outside the gene matches: 1.

The chain links TRBV5-4 to TRBJ2-3, with 8 bases lining up with TRBD2. The CDR3 length is 16 residues. CDR1 SGHNT and CDR2 YYREEE come from the germline V gene (reference sequence). V lost 2 bases, J lost 3 bases, and 8 bases stayed unmatched. CDR3 residues: CASSFRGGGVTDTQYF. CDR3 nucleotides: TGTGCCAGCAGCTTCCGGGGGGGCGGGGTGACAGATACGCAGTATTTT.